This TCR beta chain appears in the sequencing data of a study of Graves' ophthalmopathy and Graves' hyperthyroidism. Amplifying from RNA transcripts, the study obtained TCR beta CDR3 regions. The authors performed first-round RT-PCR with HTBI primers and then a second-round multiplex PCR. TCRdb redid the calling of the multiplex PCR reads with MiXCR, one entry per CDR3 protein. The data show over 650,000 distinct CDR3 sequences, about 40% seen once. Donors with ophthalmopathy: moderate-to-severe activity, CAS ≥3, NOSPECS ≥4, duration under 3 months. None of the included patients had other autoimmune diseases, uncontrolled infections, pregnancy or lactation, as these led to exclusion. Germline values: CDR1 SGHAT, CDR2 FQDESV (reference sequence). Between the trimmed V and J ends, which lost 5 bases and 2 bases, there was a span of 10 bases. This CDR3 has 14 amino acids.

This TCR derives from an adult man with Graves' ophthalmopathy. Material: peripheral blood. The J gene is TRBJ1-3, the V gene TRBV11-1; possibly TRBD1 for D (5 bases). This chain's CDR3 is CASSPTRAGNTIYF. The CDR3 nucleotides are TGTGCCAGCAGCCCAACCAGGGCTGGAAACACCATATATTTT.